The 22 T cell receptor beta chains given below trace back to one sample, sequenced in a study of breast tumors, draining lymph nodes, adjacent tissues. TCRdb passed the multiplex PCR reads through MiXCR, listing each CDR3 protein once. The profile shows over 70,000 distinct CDR3 sequences, around 28% of them singletons. Axillary draining lymph nodes of breast cancer patients supplied the node samples. The material sequenced was axillary lymph node tissue. The receptors were gathered from a female donor with breast cancer. Some clones in this sample may be carry-over from other donors' samples.

This clonotype appeared many times. This sequence joins TRBV4-1 and TRBJ1-3, with TRBD1 as a possible D gene (5 bases). The germline CDR1 and CDR2 sequences are MGHRA and YSYEKL. The V end lost 4 bases, the J end lost 5 bases, and 21 bases lay between the germline ends. The CDR3 is made up of 17 amino acids. The CDR3 coding sequence is TGCGCCAGCAGCCCCTCACGCGGGACGGACCTAAGAAACACCATATATTTT. As protein: CASSPSRGTDLRNTIYF.

This clonotype was seen ten or more times. The rearrangement joins TRBV20-1 to TRBJ1-5; D possibly corresponds to TRBD1 (5 bases). The germline V and J ends were trimmed by 2 bases and 2 bases, with 22 bases remaining between them. CDR3 length: 18 residues. The germline V gene has CDR1 DFQATT and CDR2 SNEGSKA (reference sequence). The CDR3 loop is CSARPDYRDLEGNQPQHF. CDR3 nucleotide sequence: TGCAGTGCTAGACCCGATTACCGGGACCTTGAGGGCAATCAGCCCCAGCATTTT.

The table lists this clonotype with many counts. At one end, the junction sequence differs from germline, possibly due to a read error. This chain uses TRBV6-6 with TRBJ2-2; D ambiguous. This CDR3 contains 13 residues. CDR1 MNHNY and CDR2 SVGAGI come from the germline V gene (reference sequence). The CDR3 spells CASSHSQPGELFF. In DNA form, the CDR3 reads TGTGCCAGCAGTCACTCTCAACCCGGGGAGCTGTTTTTT.

This clonotype has ten or more counts. V gene TRBV6-2 or TRBV6-3 combines with J gene TRBJ2-3; TRBD2 aligns across 10 bases. V lost 5 bases to trimming and J lost 3 bases; unmatched junction nucleotides: 5. Germline V gene data show CDR1 as MNHEY and CDR2 as SVGEGT. CDR3 size: 15 residues. CDR3 sequence (DNA): TGTGCCAGCAGTCGCCCGGGACTAGCGACAGATACGCAGTATTTT. As protein: CASSRPGLATDTQYF.

At least ten counts were recorded for this clonotype. A read error may be the cause here, since a much bigger clone is one base away. The chain employs TRBV7-2 and TRBJ2-3; 7 bases map to TRBD2. This CDR3 comprises 17 residues. The germline gives CDR1 SGHTA, CDR2 FQGNSA. For the CDR3, the DNA is TGTGCCAGCAGCTTAGCGTCTAGCGGACTTAGCACAGATCCGCAGTATTTT. Translated: CASSLASSGLSTDPQYF.

This clonotype was seen only a few times. The V call is TRBV5-4, the J call TRBJ1-1; no reliable D call. The ends were cut back, 0 bases at V and 5 bases at J, with 8 bases in the middle. Germline CDR1 reads SGHNT; CDR2 reads YYREEE (reference sequence). This CDR3 is 13 amino acids long. CDR3 in amino acids: CASSLAWGTEAFF. DNA of the CDR3: TGTGCCAGCAGCTTGGCCTGGGGAACTGAAGCTTTCTTT.

This clonotype was observed many times. The genes are TRBV12-3 or TRBV12-4 and TRBJ1-2, with 8 positions matching TRBD1. After removal of 3 bases from V and 7 bases from J, the junction contained 4 bases not matched to a gene. The CDR3 extends over 13 amino acids. The CDR3 sequence is CASSFRGQGGYTF. Written as DNA, the CDR3 is TGTGCCAGCAGTTTCAGGGGGCAGGGTGGCTACACCTTC.

This clonotype was found once. J is TRBJ2-3 and V is TRBV20-1; 10 bases match TRBD2. The junction had 10 bases not matched to a gene; V was cut back by 4 bases and J by 0 bases. Germline lookup yields CDR1 DFQATT and CDR2 SNEGSKA (reference sequence). This CDR3 region has 17 residues. As DNA, the CDR3 is TGCAGTGCTACTACTAGCGGGATTTCGACTAGCACAGATACGCAGTATTTT. Its translation: CSATTSGISTSTDTQYF.

This chain connects TRBV11-3 to TRBJ1-1, with a possible D match to TRBD1 (6 bases). Deletions cut 5 bases from V and 10 bases from J, with 14 bases between. CDR1 SGHNT and CDR2 YENEEA come from the germline V gene. This CDR3 comprises 12 residues. Here the CDR3 DNA reads TGTGCCAGCAGCCGAGAGGGGGGGCCAGCTTTCTTT. Translating it yields CASSREGGPAFF.

The chain couples TRBV28 to TRBJ2-3; 7 bases fit TRBD2. The CDR3 spans 14 residues. Trimming removed 6 bases from V and 6 bases from J; junction bases left unmatched: 9. Germline values: CDR1 MDHEN, CDR2 SYDVKM. CDR3 nucleotide sequence: TGTGCCAGCAGCCTAGCGGTTCGTAGGGATACGCAGTATTTT. This gives the protein CASSLAVRRDTQYF.

For this clonotype: This clone may be a read error of a much larger clone one base away. This rearrangement joins TRBV5-6 to TRBJ2-7; a weak D match, TRBD1 (6 bases). Trimming took off 4 bases at V and 6 bases at J, with 20 bases between the two ends. Germline CDR1 reads SGHDT; CDR2 reads YYEEEE. This CDR3 region has 15 residues. The CDR3 loop reads CASSTYRAQGTEQYF. The CDR3 DNA reads TGTGCCAGCAGCACCTATAGGGCACAGGGTACCGAGCAGTACTTC.

The sample holds many counts of this clonotype. The V and J genes are TRBV19 and TRBJ2-7; TRBD2 agrees at 8 bases. The CDR3 has 13 amino acids. Per germline, CDR1 LNHDA and CDR2 SQIVND (reference sequence). With 3 bases clipped from V and 4 bases from J, the junction kept 2 bases outside the gene matches. The CDR3 reads CASSITSGYEQYF. CDR3 bases: TGTGCCAGTAGTATTACTAGCGGATACGAGCAGTACTTC. Variable domain in full (rest from reference TRBV19 and TRBJ2-7): DGGITQSPKYLFRKEGQNVTLSCEQNLNHDAMYWYRQDPGQGLRLIYYSQIVNDFQKGDIAEGYSVSREKKESFPLTVTSAQKNPTAFYLCASSITSGYEQYFGPGTRLTVT.

This clonotype was observed many times. Sequence at one end of the junction differs from germline and may be a read error. The genes are TRBV28 and TRBJ1-2; 7 bases are shared with TRBD1. CDR1 and CDR2 (germline): MDHEN, SYDVKM. This CDR3 is built from 15 residues. CDR3 sequence: CASSRHRGTNYGYTF. As DNA, the CDR3 is TGTGCCAGCAGTAGACACAGGGGCACTAACTATGGCTATACCTTC.

The rearrangement links TRBV7-2 to TRBJ1-1; the D gene is possibly TRBD1 (6 bases). V was pared by 6 bases and J by 0 bases, with 17 bases between. Germline CDR1 SGHTA, CDR2 FQGNSA. The CDR3 extends over 16 amino acids. DNA of the CDR3: TGTGCCAGCAGATATTACGCGGGGGGGCTGAACACTGAAGCTTTCTTT. As protein: CASRYYAGGLNTEAFF.

This clonotype was picked up many times. This chain links TRBV7-6 with TRBJ2-5; 8 bases match TRBD1. This CDR3 is built from 14 residues. Losses at the gene ends were 5 bases for V and 4 bases for J; bases not matched to a gene: 6. CDR1 and CDR2 (germline): SGHVS, FNYEAQ. The CDR3 protein is CASSPITGGETQYF. CDR3 in DNA: TGTGCCAGCAGCCCCATTACAGGGGGAGAGACCCAGTACTTC.

This clonotype was counted at least ten times. The chain recombines TRBV4-3 with TRBJ2-3; 7 nucleotides line up with TRBD2. V was pared by 1 base and J by 0 bases, with 4 bases of the junction left unmatched. The CDR3 consists of 16 residues. CDR1 is LGHNA, CDR2 YSLEER, per germline. The CDR3 bases are TGCGCCAGCAGCCAAGTACTAGCGACTAGCACAGATACGCAGTATTTT. Encoded protein: CASSQVLATSTDTQYF.

Regarding this clonotype: A much larger clone lies one base from this, so it may be a read error. The chain uses TRBV16 and TRBJ2-7; tentatively, D is TRBD2 (5 bases). The CDR3 has 16 residues. In germline, CDR1 is KGHSY, CDR2 FQNENV. V was shortened by 0 bases and J by 1 base, with 13 bases between the two germline ends. In nucleotides, the CDR3 is TGTGCCAGCAGCCAATCGCGGGCCTGCGGGTCCTACGAGCAGTACTTC. Translated, it gives CASSQSRACGSYEQYF. Filled out from reference TRBV16 and TRBJ2-7, the complete variable domain reads GEEVAQTPKHLVRGEGQKAKLYCAPIKGHSYVFWYQQVLKNEFKFLISFQNENVFDETGMPKERFSAKCLPNSPCSLEIQATKLEDSAVYFCASSQSRACGSYEQYFGPGTRLTVT.

The genes are TRBV24-1 and TRBJ1-2; no firm D call. Deletions cut 5 bases from V and 2 bases from J, with 8 bases between. The CDR3 is made up of 13 amino acids. CDR1 is KGHDR, CDR2 SFDVKD, per germline. In nucleotides, the CDR3 is TGTGCCACCAGTGGCGAGGGCAACTATGGCTACACCTTC. Translated: CATSGEGNYGYTF.

This clonotype appeared many times. This chain links TRBV10-1 with TRBJ2-2, with a possible D match to TRBD1 (5 bases). Germline V gives CDR1 WNHNN, CDR2 SYGVQD (reference sequence). This CDR3 comprises 13 residues. V lost 6 bases and J 3 bases, leaving 8 bases between the germline ends. The CDR3 loop is CASRWTYTGELFF. CDR3 nucleotide sequence: TGCGCCAGCAGGTGGACATACACCGGGGAGCTGTTTTTT.

Note on this clonotype: The junction departs from the called germline gene at one end, perhaps through a read error. This chain uses TRBV10-3 with TRBJ2-5; D is ambiguous. Germline assignment: CDR1 ENHRY and CDR2 SYGVKD. This CDR3 spans 14 amino acids. The CDR3 loop reads CVISELAGQGTQYF. CDR3 bases: TGTGTCATCAGTGAGTTGGCAGGCCAAGGGACCCAGTACTTC.

In this sample, this clonotype turned up many times. V is TRBV6-5 and J is TRBJ1-2; 7 nucleotides agree with TRBD1. The CDR3 sequence is 15 residues long. Germline V gene sequence: CDR1 MNHEY, CDR2 SVGAGI. V was clipped by 0 bases and J by 7 bases; unmatched bases: 8. The CDR3 DNA reads TGTGCCAGCAGTTACTCCGCGACAGGGTACGGTGGCTACACCTTC. Amino acid sequence: CASSYSATGYGGYTF.

Details on this clonotype: Given a much more abundant clone one base away, this may be a read error. Since no conserved phenylalanine or tryptophan closes the CDR3, a read error is the likely cause. No DNA is shown, since the ends of the CDR3 on it are uncertain; the CDR3 is the one TCRdb lists. The CDR3 spells CASSHAGGNSGFS. The chain uses TRBV14 and TRBJ2-1; TRBD1, as called in the table, went unchecked against the DNA. 13 amino acids form the CDR3, both terminal residues included. Germline V gene data show CDR1 as SGHDN and CDR2 as FVKESK.